Listed here are 16 T cell receptor beta chains from one sample, sequenced in a study of T cells in localized non-small cell lung cancer (dated by TCRdb to about 2020). The method was the immunoSEQ multiplex PCR assay. The table comes from immuneACCESS by way of TCRdb, which keeps in-frame sequences with V and J called. Part of the clones is missing from these tables; in studies checked, under half for an unresolved V gene and the rest for unknown reasons. The table for this sample lists tens of thousands of clones; 88% of them were counted only once. 2% to 3% of the sample lies in the top ten. Material: peripheral blood, obtained before any cancer treatment. The receptors come from a female donor older than 55 with stage I squamous cell lung carcinoma.

V is TRBV7-9 and J is TRBJ2-7, with D maybe TRBD2 (6 bases). Germline loops: CDR1 SEHNR, CDR2 FQNEAQ (reference sequence). The CDR3 is 13 amino acids. Deletions cut 7 bases from V and 2 bases from J, with 12 bases between. CDR3 DNA: TGTGCCAGCAAGAGCGGCGGGGCCTACGAGCAGTACTTC. Protein: CASKSGGAYEQYF.

This clone was recorded a few times. The V gene is TRBV5-6, the J gene TRBJ1-2; 7 bases line up with TRBD1. CDR1 is SGHDT and CDR2 is YYEEEE in the germline V gene. CDR3 size: 12 residues. V gave up 1 base and J gave up 12 bases; unmatched junction bases: 6. This chain's CDR3 is CASSLTDRENTF. For the CDR3, the DNA is TGTGCCAGCAGCTTGACCGACAGGGAGAACACCTTC.

The chain combines TRBV11-3 with TRBJ2-1; 8 bases are a match to TRBD2. This CDR3 is built from 12 residues. J was trimmed by 11 bases and V by 1 base; bases with no gene match: 1. Per germline, CDR1 SGHNT and CDR2 YENEEA. CDR3 sequence (DNA): TGTGCCAGCAGCTTAGTTAGCGGGAAGCAGTTCTTC. It codes for CASSLVSGKQFF. Drawing the rest from reference TRBV11-3 and TRBJ2-1, the complete variable domain is EAGVVQSPRYKIIEKKQPVAFWCNPISGHNTLYWYLQNLGQGPELLIRYENEEAVDDSQLPKDRFSAERLKGVDSTLKIQPAELGDSAVYLCASSLVSGKQFFGPGTRLTVL.

This chain joins TRBV2 and TRBJ2-1; D gene uncertain. V lost 6 bases to trimming and J lost 4 bases, with 4 bases between them. This CDR3 has 11 residues. Germline lookup yields CDR1 SNHLY and CDR2 FYNNEI. The CDR3 region is CASRGYNEQFF. DNA for the CDR3: TGTGCCAGCAGGGGGTACAATGAGCAGTTCTTC.

This clone was observed a single time. The rearrangement links TRBV30 to TRBJ2-1; 7 bases match TRBD1. The CDR3 sequence is 14 residues long. V shed 2 bases, J shed 4 bases, and the junction held 5 bases outside the gene matches. CDR1 and CDR2 (germline): GTSNPN, SVGIG (reference sequence). Written as DNA, the CDR3 is TGTGCCTGGAGTACCGGGACAGCGTACAATGAGCAGTTCTTC. Its translation: CAWSTGTAYNEQFF.

This chain links TRBV7-2 with TRBJ2-5; D ambiguous. The CDR3 has 12 amino acids. The ends were cut back, 8 bases at V and 5 bases at J, with 12 bases in the middle. CDR1 and CDR2 from the germline V gene are SGHTA and FQGNSA. This chain's CDR3 is CASRKGWETQYF. Written as DNA, the CDR3 is TGTGCCAGCCGAAAGGGTTGGGAGACCCAGTACTTC.

V and J are TRBV27 and TRBJ1-1; D remains ambiguous. The V gene lost 3 bases and the J gene lost 5 bases, with 13 bases spanning the gap. This CDR3 region has 14 residues. Per the germline V gene, CDR1 is MNHEY and CDR2 is SMNVEV (reference sequence). CDR3: CASSFSWVRTEAFF. The CDR3 region has the DNA TGTGCCAGCAGTTTTTCCTGGGTGCGGACTGAAGCTTTCTTT.

The chain joins TRBV9 to TRBJ2-3; D possibly corresponds to TRBD1 (6 bases). The V and J ends lost 1 base and 2 bases respectively, with 11 bases between them. The CDR3 is 15 amino acids. Germline lookup yields CDR1 SGDLS and CDR2 YYNGEE. CDR3 sequence reads: CASSVKAGVTDTQYF. DNA of the CDR3: TGTGCCAGCAGCGTAAAGGCAGGGGTCACAGATACGCAGTATTTT.

This clone was counted once. The chain is built from TRBV30 and TRBJ2-1; D possibly corresponds to TRBD2 (6 bases). Trimming took off 1 base at V and 7 bases at J, with 11 bases between the two ends. CDR1 and CDR2 (germline): GTSNPN, SVGIG (reference sequence). The CDR3 covers 13 residues. In nucleotides, the CDR3 is TGTGCCTGGAGTGCGGACTACGCTAATGAGCAGTTCTTC. Amino acids: CAWSADYANEQFF. Combining the CDR3 with reference TRBV30 and TRBJ2-1 gives the whole variable domain SQTIHQWPATLVQPVGSPLSLECTVEGTSNPNLYWYRQAAGRGLQLLFYSVGIGQISSEVPQNLSASRPQDRQFILSSKKLLLSDSGFYLCAWSADYANEQFFGPGTRLTVL.

The chain links TRBV5-1 to TRBJ1-2; D uncertain. Germline-derived CDR1 and CDR2 are SGHRS and YFSETQ. This CDR3 spans 14 amino acids. The V end was cut by 0 bases, the J end by 7 bases, with 13 bases between. The DNA for the CDR3 is TGCGCCAGCAGCTTGGAGGAGAGGGTTTCTGGCTACACCTTC. Amino acids: CASSLEERVSGYTF.

The chain links TRBV6-1 to TRBJ1-4, with D possibly TRBD1 on 6 matching bases. Trimming left V 6 bases short and J 6 bases short, with 14 bases between. From germline, CDR1 is MNHNS and CDR2 SASEGT. The CDR3 is made up of 14 amino acids. CDR3: CASSRGGQYEKLFF. CDR3 nucleotide sequence: TGTGCCAGCAGCCGGGGGGGGCAGTATGAAAAACTGTTTTTT.

V usage is TRBV6-6 and J usage is TRBJ2-1; 11 bases agree with TRBD2. Germline V CDR1 and CDR2: MNHNY, SVGAGI (reference sequence). V trimming: 7 bases; J trimming: 3 bases; junction bases outside the gene matches: 5. CDR3 length: 15 amino acids. CDR3 bases: TGTGCCAGCACCCCAACTAGCGGGAGCTACAATGAGCAGTTCTTC. Its protein product is CASTPTSGSYNEQFF.

The V call is TRBV19, the J call TRBJ2-1, with 8 bases fitting TRBD2. Germline CDR1 LNHDA, CDR2 SQIVND (reference sequence). CDR3 length: 15 residues. With 5 bases clipped from V and 5 bases from J, the junction kept 8 bases outside the gene matches. CDR3 coding DNA: TGTGCCAGTAGTCTCAGCGGGAGTAGAAACAATGAGCAGTTCTTC. Its protein is CASSLSGSRNNEQFF. The whole variable domain, filled in from reference TRBV19 and TRBJ2-1, reads DGGITQSPKYLFRKEGQNVTLSCEQNLNHDAMYWYRQDPGQGLRLIYYSQIVNDFQKGDIAEGYSVSREKKESFPLTVTSAQKNPTAFYLCASSLSGSRNNEQFFGPGTRLTVL.

The CDR3 protein is CASSSREVAGTEQFF. The CDR3 DNA reads as TGTGCCAGCTCATCACGGGAGGTAGCGGGAACTGAGCAGTTCTTC. The chain is built from TRBV18 and TRBJ2-1; 8 bases are a match to TRBD2. The V gene end was trimmed by 5 bases and the J gene end by 9 bases; junction bases not matched to a gene: 12. There are 15 residues in the CDR3. Germline CDR1 reads KGHSH; CDR2 reads LQKENI.

This chain links TRBV19 with TRBJ1-2; 8 bases agree with TRBD1. CDR1 and CDR2 (germline): LNHDA, SQIVND (reference sequence). CDR3 size: 11 residues. V gave up 10 bases and J gave up 6 bases; unmatched junction bases: 4. The CDR3 nucleotides read TGTGCCACTCGGACAGGGCATGGCTACACCTTC. Translating it yields CATRTGHGYTF.

The chain employs TRBV27 and TRBJ2-7; 11 nucleotides align to TRBD1. V lost 6 bases, J lost 7 bases, and 8 bases stayed unmatched. The CDR3 is 14 residues long. In germline, CDR1 is MNHEY, CDR2 SMNVEV (reference sequence). CDR3 amino acids: CASSYGTGGQEQYF. The CDR3 DNA follows: TGTGCCAGCAGCTACGGGACAGGGGGGCAAGAGCAGTACTTC.